This TCR beta chain was retrieved from a study of identical twins. TCRdb itself ran the 5' RACE reads through MiXCR, one entry per CDR3 protein. The sample holds about 700,000 distinct CDR3 sequences, roughly 6% seen once. Trimming cost V 3 bases and J 7 bases, with 13 bases left between them. Germline values: CDR1 SGHNT, CDR2 YYREEE (reference sequence). The CDR3 length is 13 residues. The J gene is TRBJ1-1, the V gene TRBV5-4; D gene uncertain. Sequencing used naive T cells sorted from blood. The sequence was obtained from a man in his late teens or twenties in good health. CDR3 sequence reads: CASSSEGFGEAFF. The CDR3 coding sequence is TGTGCCAGCAGCTCGGAAGGGTTCGGTGAAGCTTTCTTT.